Only a few counts were recorded for the clone carrying this T cell receptor (beta chain). The antigen remains unidentified. The source of the sample is a study of vaccination and CD4 T cells after COVID-19. Treatment here: roughly nine-day PBMC culture with coronavirus spike peptide pools or control peptides (ViraFEST assay). Sequencing of cultured CD4+ T cell DNA used the Oncomine TCR Beta short-read assay. In TCRdb, the PCR reads were re-called with MiXCR into one record per CDR3 protein. The data show 15,000 to 20,000 distinct CDR3 sequences, about three fifths seen once. The source material was CD4+ T cells from blood, cultured in vitro. This TCR derives from a human donor who had recovered from COVID-19.

CDR3 protein: CTLVRMNTEAFF. The CDR3 DNA reads TGCACCCTCGTCAGAATGAACACTGAAGCTTTCTTT. The chain links TRBV20-1 to TRBJ1-1, with no clear D. Per germline, CDR1 DFQATT and CDR2 SNEGSKA (reference sequence). The CDR3 totals 12 residues.